This T cell receptor (beta chain) was retrieved from a study of blood T cell repertoires in COVID-19. The CDR3 runs 15 residues. With V trimmed by 2 bases and J by 9 bases, 7 bases remained unmatched. CDR1 and CDR2 (germline): GTSNPN, SVGIG (reference sequence). The authors' processing: Using reference gene primer amplification, nucleated cell counts were estimated. Measured with immunoSEQ multiplex PCR; TCRdb has only the in-frame clones, and not every one. D and trimming were read from the DNA, whereas the V and J calls and clone size are those reported in that table. The sample shows 250,000 to 350,000 clones, 85% to 90% of them seen only once.

J is TRBJ2-1 and V is TRBV30; TRBD2 agrees at 13 bases. The clonotype was recovered from a woman in her fifties or sixties with COVID-19, enrolled during active disease. Sequencing used peripheral blood. For the CDR3, the DNA is TGTGCCTGGAGTCTAGAACTAGCGGGAGGGTTTGAGCAGTTCTTC. Translated, it gives CAWSLELAGGFEQFF. Filled out from reference TRBV30 and TRBJ2-1, the complete variable domain reads SQTIHQWPATLVQPVGSPLSLECTVEGTSNPNLYWYRQAAGRGLQLLFYSVGIGQISSEVPQNLSASRPQDRQFILSSKKLLLSDSGFYLCAWSLELAGGFEQFFGPGTRLTVL.